The entry that follows covers one TCR beta chain sequence. The germline V gene encodes CDR1 GTSNPN and CDR2 SVGIG (reference sequence). V was trimmed by 5 bases and J by 3 bases, leaving 19 bases between them. The CDR3 covers 15 residues. Participants came from roughly 23 US areas, aged roughly 18 to 90 years. The record originates from a study of blood T cell repertoires in COVID-19. Assay: immunoSEQ multiplex PCR; the TCRdb copy retains only in-frame clones and omits some. Of approximately 130,000 clones in the sample, 83% were seen once. The receptor was derived from a man in his thirties or forties who had recovered from COVID-19. Input material: PBMCs or T cells enriched from blood (not recorded which). The rearrangement uses TRBV30 and TRBJ2-5; possibly TRBD1 for D (6 bases). The DNA of the CDR3 is TGTGCCTGGCGTTTGATCGTGACAGGCAAAGAGACCCAGTACTTC. The encoded protein is CAWRLIVTGKETQYF.